The clone carrying this TCR beta chain was seen only a few times. Its antigen is currently unknown. Reverse transcription of all isolated RNA meant that expressed TCRB transcripts were sequenced. Assay: immunoSEQ multiplex PCR; the TCRdb copy retains only in-frame clones and omits some. This sample yields 500,000 to 800,000 clones, of which over 10% are seen a single time; roughly 0.11% belongs to the top ten. These data come from a study of beta chain features in type 1 diabetes. Study conclusions and caveats: All four CD4+ subsets from Type 1 diabetes patients carried moderately but significantly shorter TCRB CDR3s.

There are 16 residues in the CDR3. Trimming stripped 0 bases from V and 4 bases from J, with 15 bases between. Germline CDR1 is LGHNA and CDR2 is YSLEER. This chain connects TRBV4-3 to TRBJ1-2; possibly TRBD1 for D (5 bases). Material for sequencing was naive CD4+ T cells from blood. The receptor was derived from a man aged 30 to 45 with type 1 diabetes. Here the CDR3 reads CASSQEIGRDVYGYTF. The CDR3 nucleotides are TGCGCCAGCAGCCAAGAAATAGGGAGGGACGTCTATGGCTACACCTTC.